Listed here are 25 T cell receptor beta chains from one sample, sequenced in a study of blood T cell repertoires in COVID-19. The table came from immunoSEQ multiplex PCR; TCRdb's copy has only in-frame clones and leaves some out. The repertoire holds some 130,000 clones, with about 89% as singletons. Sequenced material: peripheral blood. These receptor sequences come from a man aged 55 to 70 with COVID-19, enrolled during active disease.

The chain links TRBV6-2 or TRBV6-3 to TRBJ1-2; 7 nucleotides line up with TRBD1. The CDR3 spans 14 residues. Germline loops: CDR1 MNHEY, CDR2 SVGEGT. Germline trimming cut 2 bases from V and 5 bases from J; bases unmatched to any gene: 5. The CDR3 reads CASSYQQGRYGYTF. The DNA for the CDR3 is TGTGCCAGCAGTTACCAACAGGGGAGGTATGGCTACACCTTC.

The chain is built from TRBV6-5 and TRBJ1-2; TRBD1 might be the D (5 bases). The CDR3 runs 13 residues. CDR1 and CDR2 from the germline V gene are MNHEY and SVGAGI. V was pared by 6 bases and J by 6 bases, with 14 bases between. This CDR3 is CASSRRGEDGYTF. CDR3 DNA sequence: TGTGCCAGCAGCCGGAGGGGCGAGGATGGCTACACCTTC.

The CDR3 here is CVSRDRAGEQYF. CDR3 bases: TGTGTCAGCCGGGACAGGGCGGGCGAGCAGTACTTC. V usage is TRBV19 and J usage is TRBJ2-7, with 9 bases matching TRBD1. This CDR3 is 12 amino acids long. The germline V gene has CDR1 LNHDA and CDR2 SQIVND (reference sequence). Drawing the rest from reference TRBV19 and TRBJ2-7, the complete variable domain is DGGITQSPKYLFRKEGQNVTLSCEQNLNHDAMYWYRQDPGQGLRLIYYSQIVNDFQKGDIAEGYSVSREKKESFPLTVTSAQKNPTAFYLCVSRDRAGEQYFGPGTRLTVT.

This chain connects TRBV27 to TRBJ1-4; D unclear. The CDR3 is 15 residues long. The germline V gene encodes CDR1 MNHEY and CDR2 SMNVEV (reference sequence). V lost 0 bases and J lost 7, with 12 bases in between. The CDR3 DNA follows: TGTGCCAGCAGTTTATCGAGAAAGATTTCTGAAAAACTGTTTTTT. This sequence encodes CASSLSRKISEKLFF.

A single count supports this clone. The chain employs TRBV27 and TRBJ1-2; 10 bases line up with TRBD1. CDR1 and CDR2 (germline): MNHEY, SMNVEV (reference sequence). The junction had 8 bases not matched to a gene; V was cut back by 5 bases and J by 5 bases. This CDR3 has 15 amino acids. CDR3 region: CASSPRQGAIYGYTF. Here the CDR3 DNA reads TGTGCCAGCAGTCCCCGACAGGGGGCGATATATGGCTACACCTTC.

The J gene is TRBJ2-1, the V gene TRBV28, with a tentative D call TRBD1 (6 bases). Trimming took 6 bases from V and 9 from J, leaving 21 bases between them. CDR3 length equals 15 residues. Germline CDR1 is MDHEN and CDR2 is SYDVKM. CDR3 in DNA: TGTGCCAGCAGGGAGGCTACAGGGCTCAACGGTGAGCAGTTCTTC. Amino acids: CASREATGLNGEQFF.

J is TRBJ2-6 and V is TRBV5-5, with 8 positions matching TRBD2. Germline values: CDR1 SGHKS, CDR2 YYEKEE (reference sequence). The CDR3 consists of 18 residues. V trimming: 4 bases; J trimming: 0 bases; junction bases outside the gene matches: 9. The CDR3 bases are TGTGCCAGCAGCCGATACGGGGGGGAGATCTCTGGGGCCAACGTCCTGACTTTC. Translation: CASSRYGGEISGANVLTF.

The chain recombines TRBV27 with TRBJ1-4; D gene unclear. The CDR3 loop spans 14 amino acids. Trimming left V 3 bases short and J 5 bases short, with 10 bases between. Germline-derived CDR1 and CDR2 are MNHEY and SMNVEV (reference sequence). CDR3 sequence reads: CASSFRGLNEKLFF. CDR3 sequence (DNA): TGTGCCAGCAGTTTTCGGGGATTGAATGAAAAACTGTTTTTT.

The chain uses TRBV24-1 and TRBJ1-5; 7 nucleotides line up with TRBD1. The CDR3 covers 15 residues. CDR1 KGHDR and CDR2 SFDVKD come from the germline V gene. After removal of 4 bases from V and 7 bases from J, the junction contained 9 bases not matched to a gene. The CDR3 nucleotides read TGTGCCACCAGTGACCCTACAGGGGCCGGCCAGCCCCAGCATTTT. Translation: CATSDPTGAGQPQHF.

The DNA of the CDR3 is TGTGCCAGCACGTCGGGGTGGGATGAGCAGTTCTTC. Translating it yields CASTSGWDEQFF. The chain recombines TRBV19 with TRBJ2-1; TRBD2 is a possible D gene (5 bases). The V end was cut by 9 bases, the J end by 8 bases, with 14 bases between. Germline V gene sequence: CDR1 LNHDA, CDR2 SQIVND (reference sequence). CDR3 length equals 12 residues.

The DNA of the CDR3 is TGTGCCAGTGGCCGACAGGGAAGCACAGATACGCAGTATTTT. Translation: CASGRQGSTDTQYF. V gene TRBV19 combines with J gene TRBJ2-3; 7 bases line up with TRBD1. Germline CDR1 LNHDA, CDR2 SQIVND (reference sequence). This CDR3 is 14 amino acids long. With V trimmed by 8 bases and J by 0 bases, 5 bases remained unmatched.

The CDR3 DNA reads TGTGCCAGCAGCTTAGATCTTGGAAACACCATATATTTT. Translating it yields CASSLDLGNTIYF. This rearrangement joins TRBV11-2 to TRBJ1-3, with D unresolved. Germline V gives CDR1 SGHAT, CDR2 FQNNGV. This CDR3 has 13 amino acids. Trimming took 0 bases from V and 3 from J, leaving 3 bases between them.

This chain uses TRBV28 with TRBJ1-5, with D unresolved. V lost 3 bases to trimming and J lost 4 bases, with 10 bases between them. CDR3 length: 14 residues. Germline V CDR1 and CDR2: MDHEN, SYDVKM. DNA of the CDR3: TGTGCCAGCAGTTTTTCAGGTTGGAATCAGCCCCAGCATTTT. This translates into CASSFSGWNQPQHF.

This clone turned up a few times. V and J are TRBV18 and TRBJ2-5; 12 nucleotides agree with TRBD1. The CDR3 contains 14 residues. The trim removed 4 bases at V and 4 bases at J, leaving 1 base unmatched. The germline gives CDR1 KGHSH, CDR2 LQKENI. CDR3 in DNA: TGTGCCAGCTCACAGGGACAGGGGGCAGAGACCCAGTACTTC. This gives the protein CASSQGQGAETQYF.

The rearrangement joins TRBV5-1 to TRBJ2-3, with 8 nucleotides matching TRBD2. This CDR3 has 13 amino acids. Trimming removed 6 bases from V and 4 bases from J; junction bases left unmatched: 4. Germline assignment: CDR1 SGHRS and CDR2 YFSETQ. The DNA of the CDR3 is TGCGCCAGCAAACGGGGGGGCGCAGATACGCAGTATTTT. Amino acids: CASKRGGADTQYF.

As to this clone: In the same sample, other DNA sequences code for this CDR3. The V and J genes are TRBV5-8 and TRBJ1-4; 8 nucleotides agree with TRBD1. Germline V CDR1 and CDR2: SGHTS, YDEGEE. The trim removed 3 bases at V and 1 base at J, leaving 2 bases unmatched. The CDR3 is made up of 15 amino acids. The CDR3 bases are TGTGCCAGCAGCTCAACAGGGGGAACTAATGAAAAACTGTTTTTT. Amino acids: CASSSTGGTNEKLFF.

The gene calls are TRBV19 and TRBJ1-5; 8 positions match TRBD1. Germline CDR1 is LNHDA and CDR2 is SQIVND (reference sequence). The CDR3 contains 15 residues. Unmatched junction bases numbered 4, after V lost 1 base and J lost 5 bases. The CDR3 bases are TGTGCCAGTAGTATAGGGTCAGGGGGCTATCAGCCCCAGCATTTT. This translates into CASSIGSGGYQPQHF.

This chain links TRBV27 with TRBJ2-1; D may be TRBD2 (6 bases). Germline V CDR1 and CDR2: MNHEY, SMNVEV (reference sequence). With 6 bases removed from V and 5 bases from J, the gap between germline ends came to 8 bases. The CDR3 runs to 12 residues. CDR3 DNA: TGTGCCAGCAGGGGGGGAAACAATGAGCAGTTCTTC. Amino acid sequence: CASRGGNNEQFF.

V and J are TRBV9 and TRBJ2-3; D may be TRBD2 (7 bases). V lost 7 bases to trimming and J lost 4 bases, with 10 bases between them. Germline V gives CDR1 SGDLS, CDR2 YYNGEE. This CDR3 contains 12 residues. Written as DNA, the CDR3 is TGTGCCAGCCGGGGGGCCTCAGATACGCAGTATTTT. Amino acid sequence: CASRGASDTQYF. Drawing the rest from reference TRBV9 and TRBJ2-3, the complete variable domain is DSGVTQTPKHLITATGQRVTLRCSPRSGDLSVYWYQQSLDQGLQFLIQYYNGEERAKGNILERFSAQQFPDLHSELNLSSLELGDSALYFCASRGASDTQYFGPGTRLTVL.

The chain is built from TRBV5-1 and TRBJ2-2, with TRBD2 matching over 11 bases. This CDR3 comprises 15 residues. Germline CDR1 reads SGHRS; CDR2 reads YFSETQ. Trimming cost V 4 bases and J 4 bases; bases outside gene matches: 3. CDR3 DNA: TGCGCCAGCAGCCCGGGGACTAGCGGCACCGGGGAGCTGTTTTTT. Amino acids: CASSPGTSGTGELFF.

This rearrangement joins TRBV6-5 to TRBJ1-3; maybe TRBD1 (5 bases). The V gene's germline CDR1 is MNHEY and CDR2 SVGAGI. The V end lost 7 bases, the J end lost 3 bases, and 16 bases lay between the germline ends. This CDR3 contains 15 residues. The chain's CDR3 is CASTEEGLFGNTIYF. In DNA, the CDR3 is TGTGCCAGCACCGAAGAGGGACTTTTTGGAAACACCATATATTTT.

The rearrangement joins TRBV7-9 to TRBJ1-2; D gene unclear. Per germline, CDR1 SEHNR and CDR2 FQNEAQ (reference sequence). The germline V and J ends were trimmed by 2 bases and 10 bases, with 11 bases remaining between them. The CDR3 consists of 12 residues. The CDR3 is CASSLTSGAYTF. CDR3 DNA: TGTGCCAGCAGCTTAACGAGCGGAGCCTACACCTTC.

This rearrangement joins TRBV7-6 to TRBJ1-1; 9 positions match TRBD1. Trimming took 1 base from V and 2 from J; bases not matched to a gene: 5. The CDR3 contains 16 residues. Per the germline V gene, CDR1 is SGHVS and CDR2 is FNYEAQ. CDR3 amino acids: CASSLGTGEGNTEAFF. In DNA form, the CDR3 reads TGTGCCAGCAGCTTAGGGACAGGGGAGGGTAACACTGAAGCTTTCTTT.

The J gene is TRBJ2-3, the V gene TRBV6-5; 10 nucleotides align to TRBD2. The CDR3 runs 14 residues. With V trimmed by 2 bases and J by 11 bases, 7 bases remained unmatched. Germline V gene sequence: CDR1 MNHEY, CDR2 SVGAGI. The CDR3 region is CASSYGGLAGEQYF. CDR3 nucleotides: TGTGCCAGCAGTTACGGGGGTCTAGCGGGGGAGCAGTATTTT.

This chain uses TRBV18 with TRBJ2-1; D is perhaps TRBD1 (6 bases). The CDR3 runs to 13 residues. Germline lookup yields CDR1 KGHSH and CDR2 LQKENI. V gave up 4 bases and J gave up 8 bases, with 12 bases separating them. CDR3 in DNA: TGTGCCAGCTCACAAAAACAGGGCGATGAGCAGTTCTTC. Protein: CASSQKQGDEQFF.